The 23 T cell receptor beta chains presented below share a single source sample, sequenced in a study of shared clonotypes between healthy human individuals. Data came from immunoSEQ multiplex PCR; TCRdb stores just in-frame clones and leaves some out. The profile shows 600,000 or so clones, roughly 98% of them singletons. Naive-designated CD8 cells lacked CD45RO, were positively enriched for CCR7, and omitted terminally differentiated effector memory CD45RA+ cells. The material sequenced was naive CD8+ T cells sorted from blood. These receptors were taken from a man under 40 in good health.

This clone came up once. CDR3 sequence: CASSLTLAAETQYF. CDR3 DNA sequence: TGTGCCAGCAGCTTGACCCTAGCAGCAGAGACCCAGTACTTC. V is TRBV5-6 and J is TRBJ2-5; D may be TRBD2 (5 bases). Germline lookup yields CDR1 SGHDT and CDR2 YYEEEE. CDR3 length equals 14 residues. Trimming pared 1 base from V and 4 bases from J, leaving 11 bases between.

CDR3 residues: CASSLPKGQSITDTQYF. The CDR3 bases are TGTGCCAGCAGCTTACCAAAAGGACAGAGCATCACAGATACGCAGTATTTT. The chain joins TRBV7-6 to TRBJ2-3; possible D gene TRBD1, 6 bases. Between the trimmed V and J ends, which lost 2 bases and 2 bases, there was a span of 17 bases. The germline V gene encodes CDR1 SGHVS and CDR2 FNYEAQ. The CDR3 spans 17 residues. The entire variable domain, with the rest obtained from reference TRBV7-6 and TRBJ2-3, is as follows: GAGVSQSPRYKVTKRGQDVALRCDPISGHVSLYWYRQALGQGPEFLTYFNYEAQQDKSGLPNDRFSAERPEGSISTLTIQRTEQRDSAMYRCASSLPKGQSITDTQYFGPGTRLTVL.

The chain uses TRBV2 and TRBJ2-1; the match to TRBD2 covers 9 bases. Germline CDR1 is SNHLY and CDR2 is FYNNEI. The V gene end was trimmed by 4 bases and the J gene end by 5 bases; junction bases not matched to a gene: 12. The length of the CDR3 is 17 residues. This CDR3 reads CASSGLLAGLLNNEQFF. As DNA, the CDR3 is TGTGCCAGCAGTGGTCTCCTAGCGGGACTACTAAACAATGAGCAGTTCTTC. The full variable domain, with the rest looked up from reference TRBV2 and TRBJ2-1, is EPEVTQTPSHQVTQMGQEVILRCVPISNHLYFYWYRQILGQKVEFLVSFYNNEISEKSEIFDDQFSVERPDGSNFTLKIRSTKLEDSAMYFCASSGLLAGLLNNEQFFGPGTRLTVL.

The CDR3 protein is CASSLFGLAGSNYEQYF. Here the CDR3 DNA reads TGTGCCAGCAGCTTATTTGGGCTAGCGGGAAGCAACTACGAGCAGTACTTC. The chain recombines TRBV13 with TRBJ2-7, with 9 bases aligning to TRBD2. This CDR3 spans 17 amino acids. Trimming cost V 2 bases and J 3 bases; bases outside gene matches: 11. Germline V CDR1 and CDR2: PRHDT, FYEKMQ (reference sequence).

The chain has TRBV10-3 and TRBJ2-1; 9 bases fit TRBD2. The CDR3 spans 16 residues. Unmatched junction bases numbered 9, after V lost 0 bases and J lost 9 bases. From germline, CDR1 is ENHRY and CDR2 SYGVKD. The DNA of the CDR3 is TGTGCCATCAGTGAGTCGATAGGTGCGGGAGGGATTGAGCAGTTCTTC. Translation gives CAISESIGAGGIEQFF.

V usage is TRBV6-1 and J usage is TRBJ2-7, with a weak D call TRBD2 (6 bases). The CDR3 has 17 residues. Germline CDR1 and CDR2: MNHNS and SASEGT. The germline V and J ends were trimmed by 3 bases and 3 bases, with 21 bases remaining between them. The CDR3 region is CASSDAGSPRWVYEQYF. In nucleotides, the CDR3 is TGTGCCAGCAGTGACGCGGGGTCTCCGAGGTGGGTCTACGAGCAGTACTTC.

V and J are TRBV27 and TRBJ2-3; 9 nucleotides match TRBD1. CDR1 MNHEY and CDR2 SMNVEV come from the germline V gene (reference sequence). The V gene end was trimmed by 3 bases and the J gene end by 0 bases; junction bases not matched to a gene: 7. This CDR3 has 17 amino acids. The chain's CDR3 is CASSFFGTGSSTDTQYF. The CDR3 bases are TGTGCCAGCAGTTTTTTCGGGACAGGGAGCAGCACAGATACGCAGTATTTT.

CDR3 nucleotide sequence: TGTGCCAGCAGTTTAGTTAGCGTCCCCAATGAGCAGTTCTTC. Amino acid sequence: CASSLVSVPNEQFF. The chain joins TRBV27 to TRBJ2-1; a weak D match, TRBD2 (5 bases). CDR1 is MNHEY, CDR2 SMNVEV, per germline (reference sequence). The V gene lost 2 bases and the J gene lost 6 bases, with 11 bases spanning the gap. This CDR3 is 14 amino acids long.

The chain couples TRBV6-1 to TRBJ2-5, with D hard to call. Trimming pared 6 bases from V and 0 bases from J, leaving 8 bases between. This CDR3 is 13 amino acids long. The germline CDR1 and CDR2 sequences are MNHNS and SASEGT. CDR3 region: CASRTDNQETQYF. The CDR3 DNA is TGTGCCAGCAGGACCGACAACCAAGAGACCCAGTACTTC.

The V gene is TRBV6-5, the J gene TRBJ2-7; 8 bases align to TRBD1. V shed 6 bases and J 1 base; nucleotides not matched to a gene: 5. Germline-derived CDR1 and CDR2 are MNHEY and SVGAGI. This CDR3 has 14 amino acids. CDR3 sequence (DNA): TGTGCCAGCAGGACCGGGACAGGTTCCTACGAGCAGTACTTC. Protein sequence: CASRTGTGSYEQYF.

The CDR3 nucleotides read TGTGCCAGCAGCTCGGAGGAAGGGACAGCCCCTCGGGATACGCAGTATTTT. Protein sequence: CASSSEEGTAPRDTQYF. V and J are TRBV5-4 and TRBJ2-3; 7 bases match TRBD1. CDR1 and CDR2 (germline): SGHNT, YYREEE (reference sequence). V shed 3 bases and J 6 bases; nucleotides not matched to a gene: 16. This CDR3 is built from 17 residues.

This rearrangement joins TRBV30 to TRBJ2-7; 10 nucleotides agree with TRBD2. The CDR3 has 16 residues. Germline CDR1 reads GTSNPN; CDR2 reads SVGIG (reference sequence). J lost 3 bases, V lost 2 bases, and 10 bases had no gene match. CDR3 in amino acids: CAWSFPQREGRYEQYF. The DNA of the CDR3 is TGTGCCTGGAGTTTCCCTCAGCGGGAGGGCCGCTACGAGCAGTACTTC. Supplemented by reference TRBV30 and TRBJ2-7, the full variable domain reads SQTIHQWPATLVQPVGSPLSLECTVEGTSNPNLYWYRQAAGRGLQLLFYSVGIGQISSEVPQNLSASRPQDRQFILSSKKLLLSDSGFYLCAWSFPQREGRYEQYFGPGTRLTVT.

The chain has TRBV27 and TRBJ1-2; D is possibly TRBD1 (5 bases). V dropped 3 bases and J dropped 1 base, with 9 bases sitting between them. The CDR3 totals 14 residues. Looked up from germline, CDR1 is MNHEY and CDR2 is SMNVEV (reference sequence). CDR3 sequence reads: CASSFGGSNYGYTF. CDR3 nucleotide sequence: TGTGCCAGCAGTTTCGGGGGGAGTAACTATGGCTACACCTTC.

The rearrangement joins TRBV2 to TRBJ2-5, with TRBD2 matching 7 bases. CDR1 SNHLY and CDR2 FYNNEI come from the germline V gene. The CDR3 is 12 residues long. V was pared by 7 bases and J by 5 bases, with 4 bases of the junction left unmatched. CDR3 bases: TGTGCCAGCACGGGAGGTCGGGAGACCCAGTACTTC. Protein: CASTGGRETQYF.

The chain employs TRBV4-1 and TRBJ2-7; TRBD2 is a possible D gene (6 bases). Looked up from germline, CDR1 is MGHRA and CDR2 is YSYEKL. This CDR3 has 16 amino acids. The V end was cut by 2 bases, the J end by 0 bases, with 14 bases between. CDR3: CASSQPTSRSSYEQYF. The CDR3 nucleotides are TGCGCCAGCAGCCAACCTACTAGCCGAAGCTCCTACGAGCAGTACTTC.

This clone has just one count. V and J are TRBV30 and TRBJ2-1, with D uncertain. CDR1 and CDR2 from the germline V gene are GTSNPN and SVGIG (reference sequence). V was clipped by 0 bases and J by 4 bases, with 13 bases between them. CDR3 length equals 15 residues. CDR3 amino acids: CAWSVSSTGYNEQFF. The CDR3 coding sequence is TGTGCCTGGAGTGTTTCTTCGACCGGGTACAATGAGCAGTTCTTC.

V gene TRBV7-9 combines with J gene TRBJ1-2; a possible D gene is TRBD1 (6 bases). Trimming removed 5 bases from V and 8 bases from J, with 21 bases in between. The CDR3 consists of 15 residues. The V gene's germline CDR1 is SEHNR and CDR2 FQNEAQ (reference sequence). In DNA, the CDR3 is TGTGCCAGCAGCCCAGCCCTTAGGGGGGGAGACGGCTACACCTTC. Amino acids: CASSPALRGGDGYTF. Combining the CDR3 with reference TRBV7-9 and TRBJ1-2 gives the whole variable domain DTGVSQNPRHKITKRGQNVTFRCDPISEHNRLYWYRQTLGQGPEFLTYFQNEAQLEKSRLLSDRFSAERPKGSFSTLEIQRTEQGDSAMYLCASSPALRGGDGYTFGSGTRLTVV.

The gene calls are TRBV2 and TRBJ2-1; no firm D call. Between the trimmed V and J ends, which lost 4 bases and 3 bases, there was a span of 16 bases. Germline CDR1 reads SNHLY; CDR2 reads FYNNEI. The CDR3 contains 16 residues. CDR3 protein: CASSVSIQQDYNEQFF. The CDR3 DNA follows: TGTGCCAGCAGTGTATCTATTCAGCAGGACTACAATGAGCAGTTCTTC.

The CDR3 protein is CASSSSTGDGYTF. CDR3 coding DNA: TGCGCCAGCAGCTCCAGTACTGGGGATGGCTACACCTTC. The chain is built from TRBV5-1 and TRBJ1-2; D not resolved. The CDR3 has 13 residues. V lost 3 bases to trimming and J lost 6 bases, with 12 bases between them. Germline assignment: CDR1 SGHRS and CDR2 YFSETQ. Based on the CDR3 plus reference TRBV5-1 and TRBJ1-2, the full variable domain is KAGVTQTPRYLIKTRGQQVTLSCSPISGHRSVSWYQQTPGQGLQFLFEYFSETQRNKGNFPGRFSGRQFSNSRSEMNVSTLELGDSALYLCASSSSTGDGYTFGSGTRLTVV.

The CDR3 protein is CASSPTGFNEQFF. Here the CDR3 DNA reads TGTGCCAGCAGTCCTACAGGGTTTAATGAGCAGTTCTTC. The chain uses TRBV27 and TRBJ2-1; possible D gene TRBD1, 6 bases. Trimming removed 5 bases at V and 7 bases at J, with 12 bases between. The CDR3 consists of 13 residues. Germline V gene lookup returns CDR1 MNHEY and CDR2 SMNVEV (reference sequence).

V gene TRBV19 combines with J gene TRBJ1-1; 7 bases line up with TRBD1. Trimming cost V 5 bases and J 4 bases; bases outside gene matches: 7. Germline V gives CDR1 LNHDA, CDR2 SQIVND (reference sequence). CDR3 length equals 14 residues. For the CDR3, the DNA is TGTGCCAGTAGTTTAGTCCCAGGGGGCACTGAAGCTTTCTTT. This translates into CASSLVPGGTEAFF.

The chain joins TRBV7-6 to TRBJ2-1; 9 bases map to TRBD2. The CDR3 has 15 residues. V lost 5 bases to trimming and J lost 3 bases; unmatched junction nucleotides: 5. Germline assignment: CDR1 SGHVS and CDR2 FNYEAQ. The CDR3 DNA follows: TGTGCCAGCAGCCCCCCTAGCGGGATCTACAATGAGCAGTTCTTC. It is translated as CASSPPSGIYNEQFF.

The rearrangement joins TRBV11-2 to TRBJ2-5, with D possibly being TRBD2 (6 bases). The CDR3 sequence is 15 residues long. V was cut by 1 base and J by 4 bases, with 13 bases left in between. Germline V gene lookup returns CDR1 SGHAT and CDR2 FQNNGV. The CDR3 bases are TGTGCCAGCAGCTTAGGGGACTCCTCCCTAGAGACCCAGTACTTC. Its translation is CASSLGDSSLETQYF.